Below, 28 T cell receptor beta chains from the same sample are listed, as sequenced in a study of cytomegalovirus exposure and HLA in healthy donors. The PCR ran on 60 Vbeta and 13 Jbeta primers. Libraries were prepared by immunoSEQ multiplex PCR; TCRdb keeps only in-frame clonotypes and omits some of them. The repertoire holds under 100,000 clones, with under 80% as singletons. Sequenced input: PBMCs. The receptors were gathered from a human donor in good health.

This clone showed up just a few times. This CDR3 is CAWRVTRDKHYGYTF. For the CDR3, the DNA is TGTGCCTGGAGAGTGACCCGGGACAAGCACTATGGCTACACCTTC. This rearrangement joins TRBV30 to TRBJ1-2; tentatively, D is TRBD1 (6 bases). Germline assignment: CDR1 GTSNPN and CDR2 SVGIG (reference sequence). The V and J ends lost 3 bases and 3 bases respectively, with 17 bases between them. This CDR3 has 15 amino acids.

CDR3 in amino acids: CSASRAPGVYNEQFF. CDR3 sequence (DNA): TGCAGCGCTTCTCGGGCCCCCGGGGTTTACAATGAGCAGTTCTTC. This rearrangement joins TRBV29-1 to TRBJ2-1; D perhaps matches TRBD2 (5 bases). V lost 7 bases to trimming and J lost 4 bases, with 20 bases between them. Germline V gene sequence: CDR1 SQVTM, CDR2 ANQGSEA. The CDR3 has 15 residues.

Here the CDR3 DNA reads TGTGCCAGCACCCCATCCGGGGGGTCCTACGAGCAGTACTTC. Translation: CASTPSGGSYEQYF. The chain uses TRBV6-5 and TRBJ2-7; 7 bases are shared with TRBD2. This CDR3 region has 14 residues. Germline lookup yields CDR1 MNHEY and CDR2 SVGAGI. V trimming: 7 bases; J trimming: 1 base; junction bases outside the gene matches: 7.

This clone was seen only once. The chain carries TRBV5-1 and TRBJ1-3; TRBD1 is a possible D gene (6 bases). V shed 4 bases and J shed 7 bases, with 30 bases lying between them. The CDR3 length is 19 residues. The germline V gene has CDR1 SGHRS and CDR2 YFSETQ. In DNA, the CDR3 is TGCGCCAGCAGCGTCGGAAAGGTGTCGGTGACGGACAGTTTTAACACCATATATTTT. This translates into CASSVGKVSVTDSFNTIYF.

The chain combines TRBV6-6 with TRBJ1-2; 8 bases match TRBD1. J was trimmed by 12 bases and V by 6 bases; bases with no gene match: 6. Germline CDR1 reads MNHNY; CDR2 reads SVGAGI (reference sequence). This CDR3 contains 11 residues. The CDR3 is CASSPGQGDTF. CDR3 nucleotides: TGTGCCAGCAGCCCCGGACAGGGAGACACCTTC.

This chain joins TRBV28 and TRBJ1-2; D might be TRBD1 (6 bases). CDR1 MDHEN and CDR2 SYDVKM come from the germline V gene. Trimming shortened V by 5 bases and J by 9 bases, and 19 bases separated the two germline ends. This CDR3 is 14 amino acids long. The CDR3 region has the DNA TGTGCCAGCAGTCCGGGACACCCGGTTATTAGCTACACCTTC. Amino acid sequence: CASSPGHPVISYTF.

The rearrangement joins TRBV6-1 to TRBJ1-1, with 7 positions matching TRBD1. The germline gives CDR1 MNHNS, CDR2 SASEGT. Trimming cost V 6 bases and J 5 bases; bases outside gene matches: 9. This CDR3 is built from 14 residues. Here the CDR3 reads CASRSQGVGTEAFF. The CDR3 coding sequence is TGTGCCAGCAGGAGCCAGGGGGTTGGGACTGAAGCTTTCTTT.

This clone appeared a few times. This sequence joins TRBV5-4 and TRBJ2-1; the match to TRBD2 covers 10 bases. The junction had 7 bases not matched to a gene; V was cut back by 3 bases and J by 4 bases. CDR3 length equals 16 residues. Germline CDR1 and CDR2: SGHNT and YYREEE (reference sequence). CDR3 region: CASSSGLAEKYNEQFF. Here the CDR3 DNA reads TGTGCCAGCAGCTCCGGACTAGCGGAGAAATACAATGAGCAGTTCTTC.

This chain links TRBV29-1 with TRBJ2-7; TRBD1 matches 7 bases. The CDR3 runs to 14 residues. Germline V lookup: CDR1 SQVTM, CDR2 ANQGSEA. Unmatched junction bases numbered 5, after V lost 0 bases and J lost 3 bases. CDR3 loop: CSVEEKDRLYEQYF. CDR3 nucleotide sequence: TGCAGCGTTGAAGAAAAGGACAGGCTCTACGAGCAGTACTTC.

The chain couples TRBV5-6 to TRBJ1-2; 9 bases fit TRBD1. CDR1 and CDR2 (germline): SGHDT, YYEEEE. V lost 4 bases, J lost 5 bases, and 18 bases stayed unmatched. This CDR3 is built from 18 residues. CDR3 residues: CASSLTYRQGVFRYGYTF. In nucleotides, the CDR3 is TGTGCCAGCAGCCTAACCTATCGACAGGGGGTCTTTCGGTATGGCTACACCTTC.

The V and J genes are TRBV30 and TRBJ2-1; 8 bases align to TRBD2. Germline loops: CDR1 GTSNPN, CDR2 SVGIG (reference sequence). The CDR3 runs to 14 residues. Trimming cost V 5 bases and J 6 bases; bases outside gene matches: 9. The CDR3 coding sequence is TGTGCCTGGTCTCCGGGACTAGGGGCCAATGAGCAGTTCTTC. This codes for CAWSPGLGANEQFF.

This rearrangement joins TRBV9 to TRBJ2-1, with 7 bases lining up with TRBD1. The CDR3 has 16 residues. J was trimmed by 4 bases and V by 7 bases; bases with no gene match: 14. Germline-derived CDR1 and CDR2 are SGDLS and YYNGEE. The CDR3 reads CASSRGQVLHYNEQFF. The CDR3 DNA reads TGTGCCAGCTCAAGAGGACAGGTCCTCCATTACAATGAGCAGTTCTTC.

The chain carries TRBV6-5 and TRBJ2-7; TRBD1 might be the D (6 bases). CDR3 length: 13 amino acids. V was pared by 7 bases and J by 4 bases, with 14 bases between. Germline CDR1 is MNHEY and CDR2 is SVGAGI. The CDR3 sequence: CASNLTRGYEQYF. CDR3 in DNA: TGTGCCAGCAACTTAACTAGGGGGTACGAGCAGTACTTC.

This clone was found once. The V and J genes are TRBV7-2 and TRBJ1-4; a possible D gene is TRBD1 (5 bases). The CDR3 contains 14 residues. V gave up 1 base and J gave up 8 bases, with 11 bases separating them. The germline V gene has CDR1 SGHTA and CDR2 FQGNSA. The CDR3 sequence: CASSLDGGGEKLFF. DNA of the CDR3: TGTGCCAGCAGCTTAGATGGGGGAGGCGAAAAACTGTTTTTT.

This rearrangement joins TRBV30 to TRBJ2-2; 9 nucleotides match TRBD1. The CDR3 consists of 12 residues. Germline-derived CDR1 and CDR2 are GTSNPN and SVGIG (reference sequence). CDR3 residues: CGQGERPGELFF. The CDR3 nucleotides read TGTGGACAGGGGGAGAGGCCCGGGGAGCTGTTTTTT.

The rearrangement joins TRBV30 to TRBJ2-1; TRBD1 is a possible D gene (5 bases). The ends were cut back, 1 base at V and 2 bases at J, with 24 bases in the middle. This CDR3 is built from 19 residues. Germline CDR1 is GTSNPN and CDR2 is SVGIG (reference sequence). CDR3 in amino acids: CAWSDRQGFTSATYNEQFF. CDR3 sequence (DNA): TGTGCCTGGAGTGATAGGCAGGGATTTACGTCAGCTACCTACAATGAGCAGTTCTTC.

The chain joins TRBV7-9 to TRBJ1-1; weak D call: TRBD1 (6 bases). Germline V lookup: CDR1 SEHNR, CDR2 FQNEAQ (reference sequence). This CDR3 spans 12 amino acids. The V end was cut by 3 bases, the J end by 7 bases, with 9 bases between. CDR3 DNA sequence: TGTGCCAGCAGCTTGTGGACAGATGAAGCTTTCTTT. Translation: CASSLWTDEAFF. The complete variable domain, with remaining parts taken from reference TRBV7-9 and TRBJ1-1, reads DTGVSQNPRHKITKRGQNVTFRCDPISEHNRLYWYRQTLGQGPEFLTYFQNEAQLEKSRLLSDRFSAERPKGSFSTLEIQRTEQGDSAMYLCASSLWTDEAFFGQGTRLTVV.

CDR3 in DNA: TGTGCCAGCAGTTTCCGAATCGGGGGCTCCTATAATTCACCCCTCCACTTT. This translates into CASSFRIGGSYNSPLHF. This rearrangement joins TRBV27 to TRBJ1-6; possibly TRBD1 for D (5 bases). This CDR3 has 17 residues. Trimming shortened V by 3 bases and J by 0 bases, and 12 bases separated the two germline ends. Germline lookup yields CDR1 MNHEY and CDR2 SMNVEV (reference sequence).

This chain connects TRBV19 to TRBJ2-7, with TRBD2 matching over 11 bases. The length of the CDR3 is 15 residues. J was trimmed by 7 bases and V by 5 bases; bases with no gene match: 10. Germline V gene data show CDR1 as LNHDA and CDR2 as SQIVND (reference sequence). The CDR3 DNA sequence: TGTGCCAGTAGTGTCTTAGCGGGAGGGCCGAGGGAGCAGTACTTC. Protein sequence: CASSVLAGGPREQYF.

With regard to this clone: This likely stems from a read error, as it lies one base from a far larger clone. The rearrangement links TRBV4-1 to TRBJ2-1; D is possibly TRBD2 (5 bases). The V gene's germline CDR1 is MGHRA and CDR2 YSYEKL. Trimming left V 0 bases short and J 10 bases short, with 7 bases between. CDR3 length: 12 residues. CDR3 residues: CASSQDRGEQFF. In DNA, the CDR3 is TGCGCCAGCAGCCAAGATCGGGGAGAGCAGTTCTTC.

Here the CDR3 DNA reads TGTGCCAGCAGCTTATCTAGCGGGGGGGCAACCAAGAGGACCCAGTACTTC. It translates to CASSLSSGGATKRTQYF. The chain employs TRBV7-8 and TRBJ2-5; 12 bases are a match to TRBD2. CDR3 size: 17 residues. Looked up from germline, CDR1 is SGHVS and CDR2 is FQNEAQ. V lost 2 bases, J lost 7 bases, and 11 bases stayed unmatched.

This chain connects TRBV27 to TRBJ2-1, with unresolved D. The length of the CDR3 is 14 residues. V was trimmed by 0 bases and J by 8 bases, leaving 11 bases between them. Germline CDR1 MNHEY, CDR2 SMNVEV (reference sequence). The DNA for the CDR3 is TGTGCCAGCAGTTTATCTGGTAGCATCCATGAGCAGTTCTTC. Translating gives CASSLSGSIHEQFF.

This CDR3 reads CASSLARTGGTEAFF. The CDR3 bases are TGCGCCAGCAGCCTCGCCCGGACGGGGGGGACTGAAGCTTTCTTT. V is TRBV10-1 and J is TRBJ1-1, with D tentatively TRBD1 (5 bases). CDR1 is WNHNN, CDR2 SYGVQD, per germline (reference sequence). V was pared by 6 bases and J by 5 bases, with 19 bases between. The CDR3 runs 15 residues.

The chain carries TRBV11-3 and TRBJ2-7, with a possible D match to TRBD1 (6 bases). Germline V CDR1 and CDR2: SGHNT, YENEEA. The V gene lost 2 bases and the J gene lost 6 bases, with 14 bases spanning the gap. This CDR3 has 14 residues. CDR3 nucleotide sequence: TGTGCCAGCAGCTTATGGACAGAAACTACCGAGCAGTACTTC. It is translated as CASSLWTETTEQYF.

The CDR3: CASSPGGGSGANVLTF. The CDR3, as DNA: TGTGCCAGCAGCCCGGGAGGGGGCTCTGGGGCCAACGTCCTGACTTTC. The chain combines TRBV5-4 with TRBJ2-6; 8 positions agree with TRBD2. The CDR3 sequence is 16 residues long. CDR1 is SGHNT and CDR2 is YYREEE in the germline V gene (reference sequence). V lost 4 bases and J lost 0; bases outside the gene matches: 3.

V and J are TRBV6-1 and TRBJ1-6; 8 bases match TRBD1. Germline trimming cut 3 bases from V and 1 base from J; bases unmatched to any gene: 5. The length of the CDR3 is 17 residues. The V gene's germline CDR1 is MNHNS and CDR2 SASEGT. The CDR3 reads CASSDARGLSYNSPLHF. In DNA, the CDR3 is TGTGCCAGCAGTGACGCCAGGGGGCTGTCCTATAATTCACCCCTCCACTTT.

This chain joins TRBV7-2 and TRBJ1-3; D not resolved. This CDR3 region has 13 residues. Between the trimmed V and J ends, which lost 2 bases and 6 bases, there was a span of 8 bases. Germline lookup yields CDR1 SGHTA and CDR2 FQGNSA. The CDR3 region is CASSLWLANTIYF. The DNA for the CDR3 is TGTGCCAGCAGCTTATGGCTGGCAAACACCATATATTTT.

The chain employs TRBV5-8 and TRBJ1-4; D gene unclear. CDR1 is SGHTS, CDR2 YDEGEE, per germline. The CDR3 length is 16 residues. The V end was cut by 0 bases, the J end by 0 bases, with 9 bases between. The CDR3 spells CASSLGGDATNEKLFF. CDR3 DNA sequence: TGTGCCAGCAGCTTGGGAGGAGATGCAACTAATGAAAAACTGTTTTTT.